A selection of T cell receptor beta chains follows, all from one sample in a study of PD-1 blockade in classical Hodgkin lymphoma. Clones were sequenced by immunoSEQ multiplex PCR, and TCRdb holds only the in-frame ones, with some missing. Of about 36,000 clones listed, almost 70% were seen once; the top ten hold roughly an eighth. The sample was peripheral blood mononuclear cells (PBMCs), taken before the second cycle of nivolumab. The receptors originated from a human donor with classical Hodgkin lymphoma. Both conserved end residues are part of each CDR3. Each record gives: J gene, clone size, V gene, D gene, CDR3 protein, CDR3 DNA. D genes are given only for firm matches. Some rows mark clone size as missing; the rest say once, few, many or name a class of expanded clone.

J gene: TRBJ2-4
clone size: .
V gene: TRBV5-1
D gene: .
CDR3 protein: CASTPSSGTKNIQYF
CDR3 DNA: TGCGCCAGCACCCCTTCATCGGGGACCAAAAACATTCAGTACTTC

J gene: TRBJ2-7
clone size: few
V gene: TRBV5-6
D gene: .
CDR3 protein: CASSLGREQYF
CDR3 DNA: TGTGCCAGCAGCTTGGGCCGCGAGCAGTACTTC

J gene: TRBJ2-5
clone size: once
V gene: TRBV5-1
D gene: TRBD2
CDR3 protein: CASSSLTSGFGETQYF
CDR3 DNA: TGCGCCAGCAGCTCCCTGACTAGCGGCTTCGGAGAGACCCAGTACTTC

J gene: TRBJ1-2
clone size: .
V gene: TRBV7-9
D gene: TRBD1
CDR3 protein: CASSLQDRGPATF
CDR3 DNA: TGTGCCAGCAGCCTCCAGGACAGGGGGCCAGCAACCTTC

J gene: TRBJ1-1
clone size: .
V gene: TRBV21-1
D gene: .
CDR3 protein: CASSTDVKKGMNTEAFF
CDR3 DNA: TGTGCCAGCAGCACGGACGTCAAAAAAGGGATGAACACTGAAGCTTTCTTT

J gene: TRBJ1-1
clone size: .
V gene: TRBV6-6
D gene: .
CDR3 protein: CASNPRVMNTEAFF
CDR3 DNA: TGTGCCAGCAACCCGAGGGTAATGAACACTGAAGCTTTCTTT

J gene: TRBJ2-7
clone size: .
V gene: TRBV7-2
D gene: TRBD1
CDR3 protein: CASSVDRVYEQYF
CDR3 DNA: TGTGCCAGCAGCGTCGACAGGGTCTACGAGCAGTACTTC

J gene: TRBJ2-1
clone size: .
V gene: TRBV11-1
D gene: .
CDR3 protein: CASSSLTGKTYNEQFF
CDR3 DNA: TGTGCCAGCAGCTCCCTCACAGGAAAAACCTACAATGAGCAGTTCTTC

J gene: TRBJ1-2
clone size: .
V gene: TRBV7-3
D gene: .
CDR3 protein: CASGGTFIYGYTF
CDR3 DNA: TGTGCCAGCGGGGGGACCTTTATATATGGCTACACCTTC

J gene: TRBJ1-2
clone size: .
V gene: TRBV6-6
D gene: .
CDR3 protein: CASLSGRADYGYTF
CDR3 DNA: TGTGCCAGCCTCTCCGGGAGGGCTGACTATGGCTACACCTTC

J gene: TRBJ2-7
clone size: once
V gene: TRBV2
D gene: .
CDR3 protein: CASRGAYEQYF
CDR3 DNA: TGTGCCAGCAGAGGGGCCTACGAGCAGTACTTC

J gene: TRBJ1-2
clone size: .
V gene: TRBV7-6
D gene: .
CDR3 protein: CASSSWDKNNYGYTF
CDR3 DNA: TGTGCCAGCAGCTCCTGGGACAAAAATAACTATGGCTACACCTTC

J gene: TRBJ1-5
clone size: .
V gene: TRBV19
D gene: .
CDR3 protein: CASRGVRQPQHF
CDR3 DNA: TGTGCCAGTAGGGGGGTTCGACAGCCCCAGCATTTT

J gene: TRBJ2-7
clone size: .
V gene: TRBV10-3
D gene: .
CDR3 protein: CAISPRDTEQYF
CDR3 DNA: TGTGCCATCAGTCCCCGAGACACAGAGCAGTACTTC

J gene: TRBJ1-2
clone size: few
V gene: TRBV15
D gene: .
CDR3 protein: CATSVENYGYTF
CDR3 DNA: TGTGCCACCAGCGTAGAGAACTATGGCTACACCTTC

J gene: TRBJ1-3
clone size: .
V gene: TRBV6-5
D gene: .
CDR3 protein: CASSTPGGNTIYF
CDR3 DNA: TGTGCCAGCAGTACCCCAGGAGGAAACACCATATATTTT

J gene: TRBJ2-7
clone size: .
V gene: TRBV28
D gene: .
CDR3 protein: CASRTGSPEQYF
CDR3 DNA: TGTGCCAGCCGGACCGGCTCCCCCGAGCAGTACTTC

J gene: TRBJ1-1
clone size: many
V gene: TRBV2
D gene: TRBD1
CDR3 protein: CASSETGGRNTEAFF
CDR3 DNA: TGTGCCAGCAGTGAAACAGGGGGCAGGAACACTGAAGCTTTCTTT

J gene: TRBJ2-7
clone size: .
V gene: TRBV10-3
D gene: TRBD2
CDR3 protein: CAIRGTSGPSYEQYF
CDR3 DNA: TGTGCCATCAGGGGGACTAGCGGGCCCTCCTACGAGCAGTACTTC

J gene: TRBJ1-3
clone size: .
V gene: TRBV7-9
D gene: .
CDR3 protein: CASSLSGTLGNTIYF
CDR3 DNA: TGTGCCAGCAGCTTATCCGGGACTCTCGGAAACACCATATATTTT

J gene: TRBJ2-3
clone size: once
V gene: TRBV28
D gene: .
CDR3 protein: CASFQADTQYF
CDR3 DNA: TGTGCCAGCTTCCAAGCAGATACGCAGTATTTT

J gene: TRBJ1-2
clone size: .
V gene: TRBV6-6
D gene: .
CDR3 protein: CASSSDRNYGYTF
CDR3 DNA: TGTGCCAGCAGTTCCGACAGGAACTATGGCTACACCTTC

J gene: TRBJ2-5
clone size: once
V gene: TRBV27
D gene: .
CDR3 protein: CASSLYYFGSMETQYF
CDR3 DNA: TGTGCCAGCAGTTTATACTACTTCGGGAGTATGGAGACCCAGTACTTC

J gene: TRBJ1-1
clone size: .
V gene: TRBV5-8
D gene: .
CDR3 protein: CASSWVGSLNTEAFF
CDR3 DNA: TGTGCCAGCAGCTGGGTGGGCTCGTTGAACACTGAAGCTTTCTTT

J gene: TRBJ1-3
clone size: .
V gene: TRBV18
D gene: .
CDR3 protein: CASSFHRGESGNTIYF
CDR3 DNA: TGTGCCAGCTCATTTCACCGGGGCGAATCTGGAAACACCATATATTTT

J gene: TRBJ2-7
clone size: .
V gene: TRBV7-2
D gene: .
CDR3 protein: CASSPQGGGVYEQYF
CDR3 DNA: TGTGCCAGCAGCCCTCAGGGGGGTGGTGTCTACGAGCAGTACTTC

J gene: TRBJ2-4
clone size: .
V gene: TRBV6-1
D gene: TRBD1
CDR3 protein: CASSEARPGGPKYF
CDR3 DNA: TGTGCCAGCAGTGAAGCGAGACCAGGGGGTCCCAAGTACTTC

J gene: TRBJ1-1
clone size: few
V gene: TRBV18
D gene: .
CDR3 protein: CASSPPSGNAEAFF
CDR3 DNA: TGTGCCAGCTCACCACCATCCGGGAATGCTGAAGCTTTCTTT

J gene: TRBJ2-7
clone size: .
V gene: TRBV5-4
D gene: TRBD1
CDR3 protein: CASSKDRAPSYEQYF
CDR3 DNA: TGTGCCAGCAGCAAGGACAGGGCTCCCTCCTACGAGCAGTACTTC

J gene: TRBJ2-7
clone size: few
V gene: TRBV10-3
D gene: TRBD1
CDR3 protein: CAIRGTGAKGREQYF
CDR3 DNA: TGTGCCATCAGAGGGACAGGGGCGAAGGGTAGAGAGCAGTACTTC

J gene: TRBJ2-1
clone size: few
V gene: TRBV28
D gene: TRBD2
CDR3 protein: CASSQHLAGVRNEQFF
CDR3 DNA: TGTGCCAGCAGCCAACACTTAGCGGGAGTGAGGAATGAGCAGTTCTTC

J gene: TRBJ1-1
clone size: .
V gene: TRBV5-8
D gene: .
CDR3 protein: CASSFGFLGNTEAFF
CDR3 DNA: TGTGCCAGCAGCTTCGGTTTCCTCGGGAACACTGAAGCTTTCTTT

J gene: TRBJ2-7
clone size: .
V gene: TRBV28
D gene: .
CDR3 protein: CASKSLGSTYEQYF
CDR3 DNA: TGTGCCAGCAAAAGCCTAGGGAGCACCTACGAGCAGTACTTC

J gene: TRBJ1-1
clone size: .
V gene: TRBV5-1
D gene: TRBD1
CDR3 protein: CASSLSPDRGNTEAFF
CDR3 DNA: TGCGCCAGCAGCTTATCCCCCGACAGGGGCAACACTGAAGCTTTCTTT

J gene: TRBJ2-1
clone size: .
V gene: TRBV6-5
D gene: .
CDR3 protein: CASSSRQNKYNEQFF
CDR3 DNA: TGTGCCAGCAGTTCTCGACAGAACAAATACAATGAGCAGTTCTTC

J gene: TRBJ2-3
clone size: .
V gene: TRBV29-1
D gene: .
CDR3 protein: CSLILASSTDTQYF
CDR3 DNA: TGCAGCCTTATCCTAGCGTCTAGCACAGATACGCAGTATTTT

J gene: TRBJ2-1
clone size: .
V gene: TRBV28
D gene: .
CDR3 protein: CASSFRLANEQFF
CDR3 DNA: TGTGCCAGCAGTTTTAGGCTAGCCAATGAGCAGTTCTTC

J gene: TRBJ2-5
clone size: .
V gene: TRBV7-8
D gene: TRBD2
CDR3 protein: CASSLRTSPAQYF
CDR3 DNA: TGTGCCAGCAGCTTAAGGACTAGTCCGGCCCAGTACTTC

J gene: TRBJ1-2
clone size: .
V gene: TRBV6-6
D gene: .
CDR3 protein: CASRRSLNYGYTF
CDR3 DNA: TGTGCCAGCAGGAGAAGCTTAAACTATGGCTACACCTTC

J gene: TRBJ2-1
clone size: .
V gene: TRBV28
D gene: TRBD2
CDR3 protein: CASSFRLWTSGYNEQFF
CDR3 DNA: TGTGCCAGCAGTTTTCGGCTTTGGACTAGCGGGTACAATGAGCAGTTCTTC

J gene: TRBJ1-6
clone size: .
V gene: TRBV5-6
D gene: .
CDR3 protein: CASSFQSSYNSPLHF
CDR3 DNA: TGTGCCAGCAGCTTCCAGAGCTCCTATAATTCACCCCTCCACTTT

J gene: TRBJ2-7
clone size: .
V gene: TRBV5-1
D gene: TRBD1
CDR3 protein: CASSFQDRGSYEQYF
CDR3 DNA: TGCGCCAGCAGCTTCCAGGACAGGGGATCCTACGAGCAGTACTTC

J gene: TRBJ2-7
clone size: .
V gene: TRBV7-3
D gene: .
CDR3 protein: CASSSGPNREQYF
CDR3 DNA: TGTGCCAGCAGCTCCGGCCCGAACCGTGAGCAGTACTTC

J gene: TRBJ2-5
clone size: .
V gene: TRBV10-3
D gene: TRBD2
CDR3 protein: CAISDQLAKETQYF
CDR3 DNA: TGTGCCATCAGTGACCAACTAGCGAAGGAGACCCAGTACTTC

J gene: TRBJ1-4
clone size: .
V gene: TRBV6-1
D gene: TRBD1
CDR3 protein: CASSGTGALGEKLFF
CDR3 DNA: TGTGCCAGCAGTGGAACAGGGGCCCTGGGGGAAAAACTGTTTTTT

J gene: TRBJ1-1
clone size: .
V gene: TRBV28
D gene: .
CDR3 protein: CASSLVSANTEAFF
CDR3 DNA: TGTGCCAGCAGTTTGGTTTCGGCGAACACTGAAGCTTTCTTT

J gene: TRBJ2-5
clone size: .
V gene: TRBV5-1
D gene: TRBD1
CDR3 protein: CASSFGQGPQETQYF
CDR3 DNA: TGCGCCAGCAGCTTCGGACAGGGGCCGCAAGAGACCCAGTACTTC

J gene: TRBJ2-1
clone size: .
V gene: TRBV11-3
D gene: .
CDR3 protein: CASSLEGARNEQFF
CDR3 DNA: TGTGCCAGCAGCTTGGAGGGGGCAAGGAATGAGCAGTTCTTC

J gene: TRBJ2-3
clone size: .
V gene: TRBV6-6
D gene: TRBD2
CDR3 protein: CASKTSGGIVADTQYF
CDR3 DNA: TGTGCCAGCAAGACTAGCGGGGGAATCGTGGCAGATACGCAGTATTTT

J gene: TRBJ2-1
clone size: .
V gene: TRBV5-8
D gene: .
CDR3 protein: CASSWGPSFSYNEQFF
CDR3 DNA: TGTGCCAGCAGCTGGGGCCCTAGCTTCTCCTACAATGAGCAGTTCTTC

J gene: TRBJ2-1
clone size: .
V gene: TRBV11-1
D gene: .
CDR3 protein: CASSLAQLSYNEQFF
CDR3 DNA: TGTGCCAGCAGCTTAGCGCAACTCTCCTACAATGAGCAGTTCTTC

J gene: TRBJ1-2
clone size: .
V gene: TRBV5-1
D gene: .
CDR3 protein: CASSLDGGYGYTF
CDR3 DNA: TGCGCCAGCAGCTTGGACGGCGGTTATGGCTACACCTTC

J gene: TRBJ1-5
clone size: .
V gene: TRBV7-8
D gene: .
CDR3 protein: CASSLALSNQPQHF
CDR3 DNA: TGTGCCAGCAGCTTAGCTCTAAGCAATCAGCCCCAGCATTTT

J gene: TRBJ2-1
clone size: .
V gene: TRBV2
D gene: .
CDR3 protein: CASPTLVGPGEQFF
CDR3 DNA: TGTGCCAGCCCCACCTTGGTCGGGCCGGGTGAGCAGTTCTTC